Listed below are T cell receptor beta chains from one sample, sequenced in a study of cytomegalovirus exposure and HLA in healthy donors. Sequencing was performed with immunoSEQ multiplex PCR; in TCRdb, only in-frame clones are kept and a portion is missing. The sample holds roughly 140,000 clones, roughly four fifths seen once. Material: PBMCs. These TCRs come from a man aged 25 to 40 in good health and CMV-seropositive. Both conserved end residues are part of each CDR3. Each record gives: CDR3 DNA, CDR3 protein, V gene, D gene, clone size, J gene. The D gene is left open where the match is weak. Clone size is given for some rows only: seen once, a few or many times, or a class if the clone is expanded.

TGCAGCGTTAGACAGGGATCTAGCACAGATACGCAGTATTTT	CSVRQGSSTDTQYF	TRBV29-1	TRBD1	-	TRBJ2-3
TGTGCCAGCAGCTTGGACAGGGGCTATGGCTACACCTTC	CASSLDRGYGYTF	TRBV5-4	TRBD1	-	TRBJ1-2
TGTGCCAGCTCACCGGGACTAGCGGGGGTCACAGATACGCAGTATTTT	CASSPGLAGVTDTQYF	TRBV18	TRBD2	-	TRBJ2-3
TGTGCCAGCAGTGAGGGACACCACAACCACGAGCAGTACTTC	CASSEGHHNHEQYF	TRBV6-5	-	-	TRBJ2-7
TGTGCCAGCAGTCCCACTCCCGGGACGCTTGCCCTGGGGGGAGAGACCCAGTACTTC	CASSPTPGTLALGGETQYF	TRBV27	-	-	TRBJ2-5
TGTGCCAGCAGCCCCCGGGAGTTCTCTGGAAACACCATATATTTT	CASSPREFSGNTIYF	TRBV7-9	-	-	TRBJ1-3
TGTGCCAGTACCATCGGAGCGGGGTCTCTCAGCTCCTACAATGAGCAGTTCTTC	CASTIGAGSLSSYNEQFF	TRBV19	TRBD2	-	TRBJ2-1
TGTGCCAGCAGTCCAAGACAGGGGAACTCCTATAATTCACCCCTCCACTTT	CASSPRQGNSYNSPLHF	TRBV27	TRBD1	-	TRBJ1-6
TGTGCCAGCAGTGACAGGACGAACACCGGGGAGCTGTTTTTT	CASSDRTNTGELFF	TRBV2	-	-	TRBJ2-2
TGCGCCAGCAGCGACGAGCGGGGGGACGTCTACGAGCAGTACTTC	CASSDERGDVYEQYF	TRBV4-3	TRBD2	-	TRBJ2-7
TGTGCCAGCAGTACACAGGGCGCAGATACGCAGTATTTT	CASSTQGADTQYF	TRBV11-3	-	-	TRBJ2-3
TGTGCCAGTGGACAGGGCTGGGCTTCACCCCTCCACTTT	CASGQGWASPLHF	TRBV19	TRBD1	-	TRBJ1-6
TGTGCCAGCAGTGAAGCGTCGAGCCAGGGTAGAGAGACCCAGTACTTC	CASSEASSQGRETQYF	TRBV2	-	-	TRBJ2-5
TGCGCCAGCAGCTTGGAGGGGACAGTTAATGAAAAACTGTTTTTT	CASSLEGTVNEKLFF	TRBV5-1	TRBD1	-	TRBJ1-4
TGCGCCAGCCGGCCCTCCCCCCCCGGGACAGGGAACACCGGGGAGCTGTTTTTT	CASRPSPPGTGNTGELFF	TRBV5-1	TRBD1	-	TRBJ2-2
TGCAGCGTGGACCACAGGGGTATCTGGGAGACCCAGTACTTC	CSVDHRGIWETQYF	TRBV29-1	TRBD1	-	TRBJ2-5
TGTGCCAGCAGCACGACAGTTAATTTTGGCTACACCTTC	CASSTTVNFGYTF	TRBV28	-	-	TRBJ1-2
TGTGCCAGCAGCTTAGGTCCAAGGGGGCGAGGTGAAAAACTGTTTTTT	CASSLGPRGRGEKLFF	TRBV11-2	TRBD1	once	TRBJ1-4
TGCAGCGTTGAAGATCCCGGGAGAACAAATGAAAAACTGTTTTTT	CSVEDPGRTNEKLFF	TRBV29-1	-	-	TRBJ1-4
TGTGCCAGCAGCTTTGAGACAGGGCGTAGAGGAAACACCATATATTTT	CASSFETGRRGNTIYF	TRBV11-2	TRBD1	-	TRBJ1-3
TGTGCCAGCTCACCACCGACAGGCGCCTACGAGCAGTACTTC	CASSPPTGAYEQYF	TRBV18	-	-	TRBJ2-7
TGTGCCAGCAGCCCCCAAAAGACAGGGGAAGTCCCCTGGGAAGGCTACACCTTC	CASSPQKTGEVPWEGYTF	TRBV5-6	TRBD1	-	TRBJ1-2
TGTGCCAGCTCACCTACAGGGGGCCTTTGGGAACGTAATGAAAAACTGTTTTTT	CASSPTGGLWERNEKLFF	TRBV18	TRBD1	-	TRBJ1-4
TGTGCCAGCACAACCGGGGGAGGGACCTACGAGCAGTACTTC	CASTTGGGTYEQYF	TRBV28	TRBD2	-	TRBJ2-7
TGTGCCAGCAGTGAGTCTAGCGGAAAAGAGACCCAGTACTTC	CASSESSGKETQYF	TRBV2	TRBD2	-	TRBJ2-5
TGTGCCAGCAGCCCAACGACATGGCAGGACAATCAGCCCCAGCATTTT	CASSPTTWQDNQPQHF	TRBV7-6	-	-	TRBJ1-5
TGTGCCAGCTCACCACCGATCGGGGAACGATCCAATGAGCAGTTCTTC	CASSPPIGERSNEQFF	TRBV18	-	-	TRBJ2-1
TGTGCCAGCAGTACTGGGGGACACAGGAACACTGAAGCTTTCTTT	CASSTGGHRNTEAFF	TRBV6-5	-	-	TRBJ1-1
TGTGCCAGCAGCTTAGTCCAAGCGGGAGCTCCCTCCTACGAGCAGTACTTC	CASSLVQAGAPSYEQYF	TRBV7-9	TRBD2	-	TRBJ2-7
TGTGCCAGTAGTATAGGAGGGCCCAACACTGAAGCTTTCTTT	CASSIGGPNTEAFF	TRBV19	-	-	TRBJ1-1
TGTGCCAGCAGTGATCGGAGAGACGAGCAGTACTTC	CASSDRRDEQYF	TRBV2	-	-	TRBJ2-7
TGTGCCAGCAGCTTAGGGGGGCGGGTCCACCAAGAGACCCAGTACTTC	CASSLGGRVHQETQYF	TRBV7-6	-	-	TRBJ2-5
TGTGCCAGCAGCTTGGGACGGACAAACACTGAAGCTTTCTTT	CASSLGRTNTEAFF	TRBV5-5	-	-	TRBJ1-1
TGTGCCAGCAGCTTAGGAGGGCGGACAGGATATAACTATGGCTACACCTTC	CASSLGGRTGYNYGYTF	TRBV7-8	TRBD1	few	TRBJ1-2
TGTGCCAGCGGCTCGGCGGGGAACACTAACTATGGCTACACCTTC	CASGSAGNTNYGYTF	TRBV28	-	-	TRBJ1-2
TGTGCCAGCAGTTTACTAGCGGAAAACAATGAGCAGTTCTTC	CASSLLAENNEQFF	TRBV27	TRBD2	-	TRBJ2-1
TGTGCCAGTAGTATAGGAGGGAGGTCTGGTGAAAAACTGTTTTTT	CASSIGGRSGEKLFF	TRBV19	-	few	TRBJ1-4
TGTGCCAGTAGTATATCGTACAGGGCTGGTAATTCACCCCTCCACTTT	CASSISYRAGNSPLHF	TRBV19	-	-	TRBJ1-6
TGCAGCGTTCGCCCTTCCGGGACAGAAGCCAGCCATGGCTACACCTTC	CSVRPSGTEASHGYTF	TRBV29-1	TRBD1	-	TRBJ1-2
TGTGCCAGCAGCTCAGGGGACGAGCAGTACTTC	CASSSGDEQYF	TRBV28	-	-	TRBJ2-7
TGCGCCAGCAGCCACAGAGCGGGAGGGAACTACGAGCAGTACTTC	CASSHRAGGNYEQYF	TRBV4-1	TRBD2	-	TRBJ2-7
TGTGCCAGCAGCTCTCCCGGGACAGGGGAACTGTTTTTT	CASSSPGTGELFF	TRBV7-2	TRBD1	-	TRBJ1-4
TGTGCCAGCAAGGCGGGACAGCTCTACAATGAGCAGTTCTTC	CASKAGQLYNEQFF	TRBV6-4	-	-	TRBJ2-1
TGTGCCAGCAGTTACGAGAGCTATGGCTACACCTTC	CASSYESYGYTF	TRBV6-6	-	-	TRBJ1-2
TGTGCCAGCTTTCGCGCAGAGCGCACCGGGGAGCTGTTTTTT	CASFRAERTGELFF	TRBV7-2	-	-	TRBJ2-2
TGTGCCAGCAGTTTCGGGGCAGGGAGGGGATTGTTGAGTCAGCCCCAGCATTTT	CASSFGAGRGLLSQPQHF	TRBV28	-	-	TRBJ1-5
TGTGCCTGGAGTCACAGGGGTAGCACTGAAGCTTTCTTT	CAWSHRGSTEAFF	TRBV30	TRBD1	-	TRBJ1-1
TGTGCCAGCAGTTACGCCGGACGGGGGGACGAGCAGTACTTC	CASSYAGRGDEQYF	TRBV6-5	TRBD2	-	TRBJ2-7
TGTGCCAGTAGCAAAATAGGGGCGCAAAACATTCAGTACTTC	CASSKIGAQNIQYF	TRBV19	-	-	TRBJ2-4
TGTGCCAGCAGCGTGAGGGTTGGCACCGGGGAGCTGTTTTTT	CASSVRVGTGELFF	TRBV9	-	-	TRBJ2-2
TGTGCCAGCAGCCCCGCGAGCCAGGGGGGAGGCTACACCTTC	CASSPASQGGGYTF	TRBV4-2	TRBD1	-	TRBJ1-2
TGTGCCAGCAGTTACTACAGGGATCAGCCCCAGCATTTT	CASSYYRDQPQHF	TRBV6-5	-	-	TRBJ1-5
TGTGCCAGCAGCTTAAAGGGGACTCAGCTCTACGAGCAGTACTTC	CASSLKGTQLYEQYF	TRBV7-2	-	-	TRBJ2-7
TGTGCCAGCAGTTACATCATAAGCGGAGCTGAAAAACTGTTTTTT	CASSYIISGAEKLFF	TRBV6-5	-	-	TRBJ1-4
TGTGCCAGCAGTCTATCAGGGAGCAATCAGCCCCAGCATTTT	CASSLSGSNQPQHF	TRBV28	-	-	TRBJ1-5